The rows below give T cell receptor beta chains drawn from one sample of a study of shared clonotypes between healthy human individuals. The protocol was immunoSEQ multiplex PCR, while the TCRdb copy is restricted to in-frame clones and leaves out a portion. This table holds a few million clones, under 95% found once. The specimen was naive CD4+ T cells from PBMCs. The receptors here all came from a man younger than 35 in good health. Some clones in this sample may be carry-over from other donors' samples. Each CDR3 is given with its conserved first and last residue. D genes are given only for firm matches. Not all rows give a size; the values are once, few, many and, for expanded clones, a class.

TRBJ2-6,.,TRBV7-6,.,CASSLALGQGSGANVLTF,TGTGCCAGCAGCTTAGCGCTGGGGCAGGGCTCTGGGGCCAACGTCCTGACTTTC
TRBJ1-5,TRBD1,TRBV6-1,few,CASITQGANQPQHF,TGTGCCAGCATCACGCAGGGGGCAAATCAGCCCCAGCATTTT
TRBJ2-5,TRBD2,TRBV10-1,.,CASSVSLLAGGETQYF,TGCGCCAGCAGTGTCAGTCTCTTAGCGGGAGGAGAGACCCAGTACTTC
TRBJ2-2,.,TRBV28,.,CAVKTSNTGELFF,TGTGCCGTTAAGACTTCGAACACCGGGGAGCTGTTTTTT
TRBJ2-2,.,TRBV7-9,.,CASSLDVNGELFF,TGTGCCAGCAGCCTCGATGTAAACGGGGAGCTGTTTTTT
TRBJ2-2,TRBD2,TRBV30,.,CAWTPGSSGSTGELFF,TGTGCCTGGACCCCCGGGAGTAGCGGGAGCACCGGGGAGCTGTTTTTT
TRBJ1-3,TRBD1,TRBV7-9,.,CASSYQGASGNTIYF,TGTGCCAGCAGCTACCAGGGGGCGTCTGGAAACACCATATATTTT
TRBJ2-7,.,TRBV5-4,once,CASSLEPDYEQYF,TGTGCCAGCAGCTTGGAACCCGACTACGAGCAGTACTTC
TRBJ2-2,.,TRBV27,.,CASSLSGGTGELFF,TGTGCCAGCAGTTTATCAGGGGGCACCGGGGAGCTGTTTTTT
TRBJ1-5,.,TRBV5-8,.,CASSLGQPNQPQHF,TGTGCCAGCAGCTTGGGACAGCCCAATCAGCCCCAGCATTTT
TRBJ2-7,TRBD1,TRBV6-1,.,CASSEAGTGAAEQYF,TGTGCCAGCAGTGAGGCCGGGACAGGGGCGGCCGAGCAGTACTTC
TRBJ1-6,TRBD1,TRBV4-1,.,CASSPRDRSNSGSYNSPLHF,TGCGCCAGCAGCCCCCGGGACAGGTCAAATTCTGGCTCCTATAATTCACCCCTCCACTTT
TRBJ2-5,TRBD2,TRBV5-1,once,CASSLAGTTQETQYF,TGCGCCAGCAGCTTGGCCGGGACTACCCAAGAGACCCAGTACTTC
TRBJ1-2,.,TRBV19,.,CASSPGSPFNYGYTF,TGTGCCAGTAGCCCGGGCAGCCCCTTTAACTATGGCTACACCTTC
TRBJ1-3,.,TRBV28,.,CASSSPLQGNTIYF,TGTGCCAGCAGTTCCCCTCTTCAAGGAAACACCATATATTTT
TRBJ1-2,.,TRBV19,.,CASSIDGGRSGYTF,TGTGCCAGTAGTATAGACGGGGGGCGAAGTGGCTACACCTTC
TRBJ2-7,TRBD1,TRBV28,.,CASSKGQGVHEQYF,TGTGCCAGCAGTAAGGGACAGGGGGTCCACGAGCAGTACTTC
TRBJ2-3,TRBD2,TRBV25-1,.,CASSPARGAGERADTQYF,TGTGCCAGCAGTCCGGCGCGGGGGGCGGGAGAAAGGGCAGATACGCAGTATTTT
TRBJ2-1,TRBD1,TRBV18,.,CASSPPVRQGAFNEQFF,TGTGCCAGCTCACCGCCGGTGAGACAGGGGGCCTTTAATGAGCAGTTCTTC
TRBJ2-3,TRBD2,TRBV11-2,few,CASSWTSGTDTQYF,TGTGCCAGCAGCTGGACTAGCGGCACAGATACGCAGTATTTT
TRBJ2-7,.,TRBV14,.,CASSRTGYEQYF,TGTGCCAGCAGCCGAACAGGGTACGAGCAGTACTTC
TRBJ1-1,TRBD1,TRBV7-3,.,CASSSGQLNTEAFF,TGTGCCAGCAGCTCGGGACAGCTGAACACTGAAGCTTTCTTT
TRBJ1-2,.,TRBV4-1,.,CASSQPTRGNYGYTF,TGCGCCAGCAGCCAGCCCACAAGGGGAAACTATGGCTACACCTTC
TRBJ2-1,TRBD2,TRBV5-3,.,CARSPRTSGRANYNEQFF,TGTGCCAGAAGTCCCCGGACTAGCGGGAGAGCGAACTACAATGAGCAGTTCTTC
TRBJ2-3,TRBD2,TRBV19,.,CASSTSGLVPTDTQYF,TGTGCCAGTAGTACTTCCGGACTAGTCCCCACAGATACGCAGTATTTT
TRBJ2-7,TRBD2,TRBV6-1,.,CASSRLAVNYEQYF,TGTGCCAGCAGCCGACTAGCGGTTAACTACGAGCAGTACTTC
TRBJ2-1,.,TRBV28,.,CASSALLADSYNEQFF,TGTGCCAGCAGCGCCTTGCTAGCAGACTCCTACAATGAGCAGTTCTTC
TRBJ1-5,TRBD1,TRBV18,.,CASTRQGAGQPQHF,TGTGCCAGCACACGACAGGGGGCTGGGCAGCCCCAGCATTTT
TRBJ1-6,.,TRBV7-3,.,CASSLGWGPLHF,TGTGCCAGCAGCCTCGGATGGGGGCCCCTCCACTTT
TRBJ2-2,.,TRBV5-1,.,CASSIGGPTLNTGELFF,TGCGCCAGCAGCATCGGCGGCCCGACCTTGAACACCGGGGAGCTGTTTTTT
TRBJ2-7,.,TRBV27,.,CASSLSRGNSPGEQYF,TGTGCCAGCAGTTTATCTAGGGGGAACTCCCCGGGCGAGCAGTACTTC
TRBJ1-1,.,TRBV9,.,CASSARDTEAFF,TGTGCCAGCAGCGCCAGGGACACTGAAGCTTTCTTT
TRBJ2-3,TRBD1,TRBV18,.,CASSPGIGDRGLEYF,TGTGCCAGCTCACCCGGTATTGGTGACAGGGGGCTTGAGTATTTT
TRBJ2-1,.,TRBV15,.,CATSRPYTQGEQFF,TGTGCCACCAGCAGACCCTATACCCAGGGAGAGCAGTTCTTC
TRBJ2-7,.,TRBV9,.,CASSVAGGNLYEQYF,TGTGCCAGCAGCGTAGCGGGGGGCAACCTCTACGAGCAGTACTTC
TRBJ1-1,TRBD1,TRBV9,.,CASSPSMDRGTEAFF,TGTGCCAGCAGCCCTTCAATGGACAGGGGCACTGAAGCTTTCTTT
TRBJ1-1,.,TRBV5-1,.,CASSDQGQNTEAFF,TGCGCCAGCAGCGACCAGGGTCAGAACACTGAAGCTTTCTTT
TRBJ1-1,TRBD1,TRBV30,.,CAWRTGGWTEAFF,TGTGCCTGGCGGACAGGGGGCTGGACTGAAGCTTTCTTT
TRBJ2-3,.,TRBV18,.,CASSPRVRTYADTQYF,TGTGCCAGCTCACCCAGGGTTAGGACTTATGCAGATACGCAGTATTTT
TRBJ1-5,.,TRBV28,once,CASSFGGGGNQPQHF,TGTGCCAGCAGTTTCGGAGGGGGAGGCAATCAGCCCCAGCATTTT